The 12 T cell receptor beta chains below all came from one sample that was sequenced in a study of T cells after yellow fever vaccination. In TCRdb, the 5' RACE reads were re-called with MiXCR into one record per CDR3 protein. The table shows over 150,000 distinct CDR3 sequences, with about 6.2% occurring only once. This specimen was CD4+ T cells sorted from PBMCs, taken on the day of the first yellow fever vaccination. These receptors were taken from a man between 18 and 35 years old who received the YFV17D yellow fever vaccine.

This clonotype has a single count. The V and J genes are TRBV20-1 and TRBJ2-7, with D tentatively TRBD1 or TRBD2 (5 bases each). The V and J ends lost 0 bases and 0 bases respectively, with 9 bases between them. Germline-derived CDR1 and CDR2 are DFQATT and SNEGSKA (reference sequence). The length of the CDR3 is 14 residues. The CDR3 DNA is TGCAGTGCTAGAGATTCCGGGACCTCCTACGAGCAGTACGTC. It is translated as CSARDSGTSYEQYV.

There are many counts of this clonotype. The gene calls are TRBV5-1 and TRBJ2-3, with TRBD2 matching over 7 bases. V lost 0 bases and J lost 2; bases outside the gene matches: 6. CDR3 length: 16 residues. Germline V gives CDR1 SGHRS, CDR2 YFSETQ. The CDR3 loop is CASSLVASGNTDTQYF. Here the CDR3 DNA reads TGCGCCAGCAGCTTGGTGGCTAGCGGAAACACAGATACGCAGTATTTT.

The rearrangement links TRBV12-3 or TRBV12-4 to TRBJ1-1; D not certain. The V gene lost 5 bases and the J gene lost 5 bases, with 21 bases spanning the gap. CDR3 length: 16 residues. CDR3 nucleotides: TGTGCCAGCAGTATTACCCCGGTGGGGTATGGAACTGAAGCTTTCTTT. It codes for CASSITPVGYGTEAFF.

This clonotype was seen only a few times. The CDR3 sequence: CASSTLTRGAYGYTF. CDR3 DNA: TGTGCCAGCAGCACCCTCACCCGGGGCGCCTATGGCTACACCTTC. V and J are TRBV11-2 and TRBJ1-2; D may be TRBD1 (5 bases). Trimming stripped 5 bases from V and 4 bases from J, with 17 bases between. The V gene's germline CDR1 is SGHAT and CDR2 FQNNGV. This CDR3 contains 15 residues.

In its sample, this clonotype was seen many times. The CDR3 here is CASSLGTSGWDEQFF. The CDR3 coding sequence is TGTGCCAGCAGTTTAGGGACTAGCGGATGGGATGAGCAGTTCTTC. The rearrangement uses TRBV12-3 or TRBV12-4 and TRBJ2-1, with 10 bases aligning to TRBD2. The CDR3 sequence is 15 residues long. The ends lost 1 base at V and 8 bases at J; junction bases unmatched: 5.

This clonotype was counted a few times. J is TRBJ1-5 and V is TRBV10-2; no clear D gene. Germline V lookup: CDR1 WSHSY, CDR2 SAAADI. The CDR3 has 14 amino acids. Trimming removed 8 bases from V and 4 bases from J, with 15 bases in between. CDR3 amino acids: CASARDSRNQPQHF. The CDR3 DNA reads as TGCGCCAGCGCGAGGGATTCGAGAAATCAGCCCCAGCATTTT.

The sample holds a few counts of this clonotype. The chain couples TRBV7-2 to TRBJ2-2, with D possibly TRBD2 on 7 matching bases. This CDR3 is built from 16 residues. Germline V CDR1 and CDR2: SGHTA, FQGNSA. Trimming took 0 bases from V and 5 from J, leaving 13 bases between them. DNA for the CDR3: TGTGCCAGCAGCTTAGCGTGGGGGGGGCGTACCGGGGAGCTGTTTTTT. Amino acids: CASSLAWGGRTGELFF.

This clonotype was observed at least ten times. V gene TRBV7-2 combines with J gene TRBJ2-5; 9 nucleotides line up with TRBD1. The ends lost 5 bases at V and 3 bases at J; junction bases unmatched: 1. In germline, CDR1 is SGHTA, CDR2 FQGNSA. This CDR3 has 13 amino acids. This CDR3 is CASSRDREETQYF. DNA for the CDR3: TGTGCCAGCAGCCGGGACAGGGAAGAGACCCAGTACTTC.

This clonotype was seen at least ten times. The chain carries TRBV5-4 and TRBJ2-7, with D unresolved. CDR1 is SGHNT and CDR2 is YYREEE in the germline V gene (reference sequence). The V gene lost 4 bases and the J gene lost 3 bases, with 8 bases spanning the gap. This CDR3 contains 12 residues. This CDR3 reads CASSLVVYEQYV. The CDR3 bases are TGTGCCAGCAGCCTGGTCGTCTACGAGCAGTACGTC.

The chain employs TRBV6-5 and TRBJ1-6; weak D call: TRBD1 (5 bases). Deletions cut 0 bases from V and 10 bases from J, with 16 bases between. This CDR3 region has 16 residues. Germline CDR1 is MNHEY and CDR2 is SVGAGI. The CDR3 spells CASSYSRVGEGSPLHF. CDR3 DNA sequence: TGTGCCAGCAGTTACTCGAGGGTGGGGGAAGGGTCACCCCTCCACTTT.

This clonotype was observed at least ten times. This sequence joins TRBV9 and TRBJ1-4; tentative D call: TRBD1 (6 bases). CDR1 and CDR2 from the germline V gene are SGDLS and YYNGEE. Between the trimmed V and J ends, which lost 3 bases and 14 bases, there was a span of 17 bases. The CDR3 runs to 13 residues. CDR3: CASSAQGQGRLFF. The CDR3 coding sequence is TGTGCCAGCAGCGCACAGGGCCAGGGAAGGCTGTTTTTT.

The rearrangement links TRBV18 to TRBJ2-7, with D tentatively TRBD2 (5 bases). CDR3 size: 12 residues. V was trimmed by 3 bases and J by 7 bases, leaving 10 bases between them. From germline, CDR1 is KGHSH and CDR2 LQKENI. The CDR3 DNA is TGTGCCAGCTCACCTGCCGGGATTGAGCAGTACGTC. Translating gives CASSPAGIEQYV.